Listed here is a single TCR beta chain. Its antigen remains unknown. This CDR3 is 16 amino acids long. Trimming took off 6 bases at V and 3 bases at J, with 17 bases between the two ends. Germline CDR1 MNHNY, CDR2 SVGAGI (reference sequence). The source of the sample is a study of CD8 T cells in Susac syndrome. Sequencing of TCR beta was performed on blood CD8+ and CD4+ T cells. The authors negatively isolated CD8+ and CD4+ T cells and FACS-enriched TEMRA cells. Whole-study results and caveats: The study acknowledged a relatively small number of individuals in its TCR sequencing and HLA analysis.

With random hexamers, 0.5 to 1 ug RNA was reverse transcribed. An immunoSEQ multiplex PCR amplified TCR beta CDR3 over 54 Vbeta and 13 Jbeta. TCRdb reprocessed the immunoSEQ multiplex PCR reads via MiXCR and lists one record per CDR3 protein. This sample has approximately 150,000 distinct CDR3 sequences; roughly 94% occur once, and the top ten carry 0.07% to 0.1%. The TCR sequence derives from a human donor in good health. V and J are TRBV6-6 and TRBJ2-2; D call uncertain. Sequencing was carried out using CD4+ T cells from PBMCs. The CDR3 sequence: CASSPIRVLDTGELFF. CDR3 DNA: TGTGCCAGCAGCCCCATAAGAGTCTTGGACACCGGGGAGCTGTTTTTT.